The clone carrying this TCR beta chain has only a few counts. Antigen unknown. This sample is drawn from a study of CD8+ T cells in alopecia areata. At the level of the study: It was 6 to 18 months of tofacitinib, and then there were 6 months off drug.

Stated treatment: oral pan-JAK inhibitor, 5-10 mg twice daily. cDNA prepared by RNA extraction and subsequent reverse transcription served as the template for sequencing. Sequencing was performed with immunoSEQ multiplex PCR; in TCRdb, only in-frame clones are kept and a portion is missing. The data contain under 150,000 clones, roughly 57% of them singletons. V was trimmed by 1 base and J by 4 bases, leaving 8 bases between them. The CDR3 loop spans 13 amino acids. CDR1 is SGHAT, CDR2 FQDESV, per germline (reference sequence). Study-level results: During tofacitinib treatment, many expanded lesional clones remained in scalp and blood. More clonal than normal scalp was lesional scalp, particularly alopecia totalis/universalis.

The receptor comes from a human donor with alopecia areata. This specimen consisted of CD4+ T cells sorted from blood, obtained at week 4, from a patient treated with tofacitinib. The rearrangement links TRBV11-1 to TRBJ2-7; TRBD2 is a possible D gene (5 bases). The CDR3 DNA reads TGTGCCAGCAGCTTAGACCCGGGATACGAGCAGTACTTC. It encodes CASSLDPGYEQYF.